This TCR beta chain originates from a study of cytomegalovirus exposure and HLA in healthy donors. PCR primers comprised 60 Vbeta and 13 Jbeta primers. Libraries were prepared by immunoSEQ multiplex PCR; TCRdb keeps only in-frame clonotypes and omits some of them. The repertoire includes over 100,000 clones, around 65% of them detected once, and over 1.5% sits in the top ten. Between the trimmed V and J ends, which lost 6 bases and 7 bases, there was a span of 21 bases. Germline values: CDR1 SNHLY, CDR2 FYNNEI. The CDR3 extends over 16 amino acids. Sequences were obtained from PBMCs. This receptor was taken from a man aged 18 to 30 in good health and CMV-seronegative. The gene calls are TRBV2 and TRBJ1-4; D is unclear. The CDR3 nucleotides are TGTGCCAGCAGGGAACCCCCGGGAGGAGTGAGTGAAAAACTGTTTTTT. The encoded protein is CASREPPGGVSEKLFF.